This T cell receptor beta chain came from a study of naive and memory T cell subsets. The study's findings and limits: Over 85% of naive TCR sequences appeared only once after error correction, unlike memory subsets.

Both TRBC1 and TRBC2 were covered by a beta constant-region primer of two equimolar oligonucleotides. The cDNA 3' end received a ligated single-stranded oligonucleotide carrying the SP2 primer and a 12-nucleotide UMI. Using its own MiXCR run on the UMI-ligation and nested PCR reads, TCRdb lists one record per CDR3 protein. The sample carries 19,000 or so distinct CDR3 sequences, 11% recorded once. As concerns this clonotype: The antigen is undetermined.

The CDR3 extends over 15 amino acids. Germline V gene sequence: CDR1 MNHEY, CDR2 SMNVEV (reference sequence). V was pared by 6 bases and J by 4 bases, with 7 bases of the junction left unmatched. CMV status came from CD4+ T cell IFNgamma after overnight CMV lysate stimulation of fresh PBMCs. Four subsets defined by CD45RA and CD27 were sorted after CD3, CD4, CD8 and live/dead staining. This sequence was found in a human donor in good health. The sample was central memory CD8+ T cells from blood. The rearrangement uses TRBV27 and TRBJ1-5; TRBD1 matches 9 bases. The CDR3 DNA sequence: TGTGCCAGCAGCCAGGGGACAGGGCAGAATCAGCCCCAGCATTTT. Translated, it gives CASSQGTGQNQPQHF.